This paragraph covers one TCR beta chain sequence. The data belong to a study of shared clonotypes between healthy human individuals. The naive CD8 population came from CD45RO-negative cells selected for CCR7, without terminally differentiated effector memory CD45RA+ cells. Measured with immunoSEQ multiplex PCR; TCRdb has only the in-frame clones, and not every one. The sample holds hundreds of thousands of clones, around 92% seen once. The CDR3 length is 13 residues. Trimming shortened V by 4 bases and J by 0 bases, and 7 bases separated the two germline ends. Germline V gives CDR1 SQVTM, CDR2 ANQGSEA.

Sequencing input: naive CD8+ T cells sorted from blood. This TCR came from a man younger than 40 in good health. The V gene is TRBV29-1, the J gene TRBJ1-5; D gene unclear. This CDR3 reads CSVVGDSNQPQHF. The CDR3 coding sequence is TGCAGCGTTGTAGGCGATAGCAATCAGCCCCAGCATTTT.